Listed here is a single T cell receptor (beta chain). Germline-derived CDR1 and CDR2 are SGHRS and YFSETQ. V lost 0 bases and J lost 10; bases outside the gene matches: 7. The CDR3 has 15 amino acids. The entry originates in a study of cytomegalovirus exposure and HLA in healthy donors. Amplification used 60 Vbeta primers and 13 Jbeta primers. Data came from immunoSEQ multiplex PCR; TCRdb stores just in-frame clones and leaves some out. Counted here are 100,000 to 150,000 clones, about 82% occurring once; the ten biggest clones make up roughly 5%. The J gene is TRBJ2-1, the V gene TRBV5-1; TRBD2 matches at 10 bases. The sequence derives from a man in his thirties or forties in good health and CMV-seronegative. Input material: PBMCs. The CDR3: CASSLDGTSDQEQFF. The CDR3 DNA reads TGCGCCAGCAGCTTGGACGGGACTAGCGATCAAGAGCAGTTCTTC. Full variable domain (outside the CDR3, taken from reference TRBV5-1 and TRBJ2-1): KAGVTQTPRYLIKTRGQQVTLSCSPISGHRSVSWYQQTPGQGLQFLFEYFSETQRNKGNFPGRFSGRQFSNSRSEMNVSTLELGDSALYLCASSLDGTSDQEQFFGPGTRLTVL.